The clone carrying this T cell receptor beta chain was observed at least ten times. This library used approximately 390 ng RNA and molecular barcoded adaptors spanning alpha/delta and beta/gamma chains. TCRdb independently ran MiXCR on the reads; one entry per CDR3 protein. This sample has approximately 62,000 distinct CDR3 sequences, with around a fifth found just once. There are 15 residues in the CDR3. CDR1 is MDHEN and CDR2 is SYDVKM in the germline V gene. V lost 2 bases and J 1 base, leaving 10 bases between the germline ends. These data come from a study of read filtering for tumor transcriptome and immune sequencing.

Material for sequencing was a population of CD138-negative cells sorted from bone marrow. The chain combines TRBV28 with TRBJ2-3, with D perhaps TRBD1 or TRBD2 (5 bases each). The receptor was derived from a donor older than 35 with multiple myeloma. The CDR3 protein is CASSLRGTGTDTQYF. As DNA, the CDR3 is TGTGCCAGCAGTTTAAGAGGGACGGGCACAGATACGCAGTATTTT.